This TCR beta chain was documented in a study of T cells in Graves' hyperthyroidism and ophthalmopathy (dated by TCRdb to about 2019). The study in broad terms: Peripheral blood was collected at initial diagnosis, before any treatment. Whether ophthalmopathy could be predicted prospectively was tested in an independent validation cohort made up of roughly 19 hyperthyroidism patients plus 17 patients who later progressed to ophthalmopathy. In addition, the study compared T-cell repertoires in thyroid tissue and in blood from several Graves' hyperthyroidism patients. TCR Vbeta CDR3 sequencing of 135 peripheral blood samples (43 ophthalmopathy, some 75 hyperthyroidism and approximately 17 progressor patients) is reported in the paper. After sampling, hyperthyroidism patients received methimazole starting at 30 mg daily, and ophthalmopathy patients received high-dose intravenous methylprednisolone. The 95 to 100 discovery patients were randomly divided into training and test sets at a 7:3 ratio. To identify TCR V-J signatures that set the groups apart, the researchers used a discovery cohort of 100 patients, made up of approximately 43 with Graves' ophthalmopathy and 57 with stable Graves' hyperthyroidism.

Ophthalmopathy patients had moderately to severely active disease, Clinical Activity Score of at least 3, NOSPECS grade of at least 4, and duration under 3 months. Patients with uncontrolled infections, other autoimmune diseases, pregnancy or lactation were excluded. Diagnoses were established on the basis of clinical symptoms, serum thyroxine and TRAb, thyroid ultrasound, and orbital computed tomography. Ficoll-Paque density gradient centrifugation was used to isolate PBMCs from about 10 ml of fresh peripheral blood. Total RNA was extracted using Trizol reagent, and RNA quality was assessed on an Agilent 2100 Bioanalyzer. This clonotype was recorded a few times. Its antigen is not yet known. No qualities accompany the bases; no much larger clone lies one base away. The TCR beta CDR3 regions were amplified from RNA transcripts. The first round of RT-PCR for the TCR CDR3 was performed with the HTBI primer set and the Qiagen OneStep RT-PCR kit. A second multiplex PCR round built the libraries, followed by size selection and purification. Sequencing of the libraries was done on an Illumina HiSeq2000 using paired-end 100 bp reads. Processing in the source paper ran as follows. SOAPnuke was used to process the raw data, with reads discarded if the reads contained adapters or uncalled bases, had a mean Phred below 15, or lacked an exact constant-primer or identifier match. COPE v1.2.5 was used to merge high-quality paired reads, and clonotypes were defined as unique nucleotide sequences. MiTCR v1.1 was used to align the clonotypes against IMGT TRBV, TRBD and TRBJ reference segments. Only V-J combinations with frequency above 0.0001, covering about 99% of repertoires, were analysed. A TCS score was defined as the ratio of F50 (clonal expansion) to E x V (chaos), with BLOSUM62-based TCRdist applied between CDR3 peptides within each V-J. Welch's t-statistics and random forest reduced several hundred V-J features to roughly 13, which were used in a naive Bayes classifier (R e1071). TCRdb reworked the public reads: Q25 trimming with fastp, MiXCR clone assembly, productive beta chains retained. CDR3 protein duplicates are merged, each entry listing the most common genes and DNA. The V and J calls and clone size come from TCRdb's table, not from the authors' own analysis. Within this sample are about 270,000 distinct CDR3 sequences, with roughly 20% of them counted one time only. Of the sample, around 60% falls within the top ten clones.

Overall study outcomes, separate from this receptor: Most expanded thyroid clonotypes (frequency above 0.001) were also detected in blood, suggesting blood repertoires may reflect thyroid immune responses. In cross-validation, a model built on a 13 V-J signature told ophthalmopathy apart from stable hyperthyroidism with under 90% sensitivity and about 81% specificity, and in testing the same model reached 80%/75%. No statistical method was used to fix the sample size in advance, and group allocation was not hidden from the investigators. In validation, the model predicted progression to ophthalmopathy with around 71% sensitivity and 72% to 85% specificity, a median of about 6 months before onset.

Sequences were obtained from blood. The sequence derives from a man aged 25-45 years with Graves' ophthalmopathy.

Here the CDR3 is given as CATGGTSGPPPQYF. The base sequence is TGTGCCACTGGCGGGACTAGCGGCCCTCCCCCGCAGTATTTT. The V and J genes are TRBV28 and TRBJ2-3, with 11 central nucleotides matching TRBD2. Inclusive of the bounding cysteine and phenylalanine, the CDR3 is 14 residues long. This entry keeps only the CDR3 DNA: 42 bases, framed from base 1. Trimming accounts for 10 bases at V and 10 bases at J, while the number of junction bases matched to no gene is 13. From the germline V gene, CDR1 is MDHEN and CDR2 is SYDVKM. The CDR3, completed at both ends by the reference TRBV28 and TRBJ2-3 genes, gives the full variable domain DVKVTQSSRYLVKRTGEKVFLECVQDMDHENMFWYRQDPGLGLRLIYFSYDVKMKEKGDIPEGYSVSREKKERFSLILESASTNQTSMYLCATGGTSGPPPQYFGPGTRLTVL.